This TCR beta chain was obtained from a study of OX40 agonist ivuxolimab in advanced cancers. Across the study: Ivuxolimab, an antibody acting as an agonist of OX40 (CD134), was used to treat patients. Those enrolled were 80% to 85% male, with a mean age of about 66 years and ages from roughly 20 to 90.

The V end lost 0 bases, the J end lost 3 bases, and 11 bases lay between the germline ends. CDR1 and CDR2 from the germline V gene are MNHEY and SVGAGI. The CDR3 length is 16 residues. Only in-frame clones appear in the TCRdb table, and some are missing; sequencing was by immunoSEQ multiplex PCR. The repertoire includes 75,000 to 100,000 clones, less than 85% of them detected once, and about 6% sits in the top ten. Whole-study findings and limits: In general, CD8+ T cells held more expanded clones than CD4+ did, on average. At 0.1 to 3.0 mg/kg, CD4+ and CD8+ blood T cells expanded clonally by week 6.

A remark on this clone: The target antigen is unknown.

The sample was CD4+ or CD8+ T cells sorted from blood, taken in a trial of the OX40 agonist ivuxolimab. The origin of this receptor is an adult with an advanced solid tumor such as melanoma, head and neck, liver or kidney cancer. The chain is built from TRBV6-5 and TRBJ2-2; tentatively, D is TRBD1 (5 bases). The CDR3 DNA reads TGTGCCAGCAGTTACTCGATAGGCAGGGACACCGGGGAGCTGTTTTTT. Translated, it gives CASSYSIGRDTGELFF.